This paragraph covers one T cell receptor beta chain sequence. This clone was observed a few times. Its antigen target is currently unknown. Base qualities are not provided; no much larger clone lies one nucleotide away. V is clipped by 2 bases and J by 1 base, and the sequence between their germline boundaries is 8 bases long. There are 14 amino acids in the CDR3, from cysteine to phenylalanine inclusive. Kept here is only the CDR3 DNA, which spans 42 bases and is read in frame from base 1. Taken from the germline V gene, the CDR1 and CDR2 loops are SGHVS and FQNEAQ. This sample is part of a study of blood T cell repertoires in COVID-19 (dated by TCRdb to 2020 to 2021). For context, the study as a whole: The collaborator samples originated in the United States, Italy and Spain and spanned the acute and convalescent phases of COVID-19. The material from the prospective study consisted of cDNA or gDNA derived from T cells, B-cell-depleted T cells, or PBMCs. The dataset comprised deeply sampled blood TCRbeta repertoires from subjects exposed to, actively infected with, or recovered from COVID-19. The repertoires were made available in a free public database intended to serve as a resource for research on the immune response to SARS-CoV-2. Samples came from the ongoing ImmuneRACE study (first 160 participants) plus 1,254 subjects from 6 global collaborators. Nearly every sample came with metadata listing a de-identified subject ID, COVID-19 status, age in years and sex. Where available, HLA class I and class II types were taken from metadata supplied by the sample provider and were not determined by assay-based typing. General findings and caveats noted by the study authors: The quantity of clinical and demographic metadata differed by source and by participant and was supplied without curation.

The collaborating institutions used their own protocols to collect whole blood in K2EDTA tubes. Collaborator samples were shipped for TCRbeta analysis as frozen whole blood, isolated PBMCs, or DNA extracted from either sample type. TCRbeta CDR3 regions were amplified from genomic DNA using the immunoSEQ Assay, a bias-controlled multiplex PCR. Per the source publication's procedure: The number of nucleated cells in each sample was estimated from the amplification of reference gene primers within the assay. To quantify the absolute abundance of each unique TCRbeta CDR3 rearrangement, sequence reads were collapsed and filtered. Productive Simpson clonality was computed per sample as the square root of Simpson's diversity index over productive rearrangements. TCRdb re-hosts the immuneACCESS table, in-frame sequences only. Its copies lack some clones; in the studies checked, an unresolved V gene accounts for under half of them, and the cause for the rest is not known. The V and J calls and clone size are taken from that table; D and trimming were inferred from the DNA. Here the sample has roughly 140,000 clones; over 75% occur a single time. The leading ten clones occupy around 3.2% of the sample.

The chain is made from TRBV7-8 and TRBJ1-1, with no reliable assignment of the D segment. Sample: peripheral blood. The TCR was taken from a man aged 45-65 years with acute or convalescent COVID-19. The CDR3 loop reads CASSLSRENTEAFF. The DNA is TGTGCCAGCAGCTTAAGCCGAGAGAACACTGAAGCTTTCTTT. The full variable domain, completed from the reference TRBV7-8 and TRBJ1-1 proteins outside the CDR3, reads GAGVSQSPRYKVAKRGQDVALRCDPISGHVSLFWYQQALGQGPEFLTYFQNEAQLDKSGLPSDRFFAERPEGSVSTLKIQRTQQEDSAVYLCASSLSRENTEAFFGQGTRLTVV.